The clone carrying this T cell receptor beta chain was observed a few times. The target antigen is unknown. CDR1 is SNHLY and CDR2 is FYNNEI in the germline V gene. CDR3 length: 14 residues. The V gene lost 7 bases and the J gene lost 5 bases, with 15 bases spanning the gap. This PCR relied on a set of 60 Vbeta primers and 13 Jbeta primers. Clones were sequenced by immunoSEQ multiplex PCR, and TCRdb holds only the in-frame ones, with some missing. The sample comprises more than 85,000 clones, around 79% of which are singletons, and under 1.5% rests with the top ten. This entry belongs to a study of cytomegalovirus exposure and HLA in healthy donors. Study overall: Among the 400 or so donors who were genotyped, roughly 76% fell in the genetic ancestry cluster that is associated with self-reported Caucasian donors.

Whole-study findings and limits: Association of a missense DCLRE1C variant with TCR beta V- and J-gene trimming was reported in a later analysis.

The clonotype comes from a woman in her twenties or thirties in good health and CMV-seronegative. The sequencing input was PBMCs. The chain is built from TRBV2 and TRBJ2-1; weak D call: TRBD1 (5 bases). CDR3: CASNPYDRNNEQFF. The CDR3 DNA is TGTGCCAGCAACCCCTATGACAGAAACAATGAGCAGTTCTTC.